The TCR beta chain described here comes from a study of T cell responses to AZD1222 COVID-19 vaccine (dated by TCRdb to the early 2020s). For the study in its entirety: AZD1222 recipients given second doses at about 4 weeks or at about 12 weeks were pooled, since spike-specific TCR depth and breadth were not found to differ between the two schedules. TCR sequencing was performed for 230 to 250 trial participants, of whom 207 were given two doses of AZD1222 and some 25 were given two doses of MenACWY control vaccine. Trial participants were enrolled by age into 18-55, 56-69 and 70-plus year subgroups, with approximately 160, 26 and 62 TCR-sequenced participants respectively.

Here is what the overall study found, with its caveats: CD4 TCRs associated with the vaccine covered the entire spike protein, and the dominant responses were in regions 160-218 and 743-854. After two AZD1222 doses, both the breadth and the depth of spike-specific TCRs were significantly higher than at day 0 and than in MenACWY recipients. No day 14 peak-response samples were available, so repertoires were characterized only after the peak T cell response. Conclusions about previously exposed vaccinees are limited, since just five to seven AZD1222 recipients were seropositive for SARS-CoV-2 at baseline. Participants were mostly white British, with more females than males. The authors suggested clonal diversity may have been underestimated. Reportedly, almost half of the unique spike-specific TCRs recognized epitopes lying outside the regions that are mutated in the B.1.351 and B.1.1.7 variants. The 56-69-year group was small, and its depth increase did not reach significance, likely because of low power.

The CDR3 regions of human TCRbeta chains were subjected to immunosequencing. Regarding the original processing steps: Repertoire TCRs were checked for matches against a reference library of SARS-CoV-2-specific TCRs that had been generated using the MIRA antigen-specificity platform. Breadth was defined as the fraction of unique TCRs that were SARS-CoV-2-associated, and depth was defined as the fraction of total T cells that were SARS-CoV-2-associated. Using the MIRA data, every spike-specific TCR was mapped to the spike region that the TCR reacted to and assigned to either a CD4 or a CD8 class. Log10-transformed breadth and depth values were compared by one-way ANOVA with Sidak's multiple comparisons tests. Held by TCRdb, this immuneACCESS table contains in-frame sequences only and omits some clones. Under half of the omission traces to an unresolved V gene where checked; the cause of the rest is unknown. The V and J calls and clone size were taken over from that table, and D and trimming were inferred from the DNA. Within this sample are some 180,000 clones, with 80% to 95% of them counted one time only. More than 1.5% of the sample comes from the top ten.

In the case of this clone: Its antigen is currently not known. No much larger clone is present one base from it, and per-base qualities are unavailable.

Per the germline V gene, SGHDT is the CDR1 and YYEEEE is the CDR2. V has 4 bases trimmed and J has 5 bases trimmed; junction bases matching no gene number 2. The CDR3 measures 12 amino acids from cysteine to phenylalanine. Here the CDR3 DNA is all that survives: 36 bases in frame from base 1. The time point label on this specimen signifies: baseline before first vaccination. Samples from vaccinated people were obtained from the UK trials COV001 and COV002, which included a single-blind randomized controlled phase 2/3 trial of AZD1222 (ChAdOx1 nCoV-19) in healthy adults. For TCRbeta chain sequencing, PBMC samples were collected from trial participants at day 0 and at day 28 after the second dose.

The sequencing here drew on peripheral blood, taken on day 0 of AZD1222 vaccination. The sequence was collected from an adult in good health. The chain uses TRBV5-6 and TRBJ2-7, with 8 bases aligning to TRBD1. The DNA sequence is as follows: TGTGCCAGCAGCCTACAGGGGGACGAGCAGTACTTC. Its translation reads: CASSLQGDEQYF.